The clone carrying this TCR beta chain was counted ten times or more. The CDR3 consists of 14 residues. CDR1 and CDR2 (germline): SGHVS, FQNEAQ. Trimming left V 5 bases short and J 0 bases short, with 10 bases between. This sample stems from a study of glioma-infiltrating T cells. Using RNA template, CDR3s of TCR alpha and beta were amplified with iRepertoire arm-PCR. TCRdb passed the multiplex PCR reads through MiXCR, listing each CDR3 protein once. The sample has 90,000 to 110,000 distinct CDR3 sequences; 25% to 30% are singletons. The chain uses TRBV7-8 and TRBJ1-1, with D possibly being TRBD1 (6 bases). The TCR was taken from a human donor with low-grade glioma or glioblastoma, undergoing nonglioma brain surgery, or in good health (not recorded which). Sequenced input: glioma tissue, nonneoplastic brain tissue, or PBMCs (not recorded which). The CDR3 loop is CASSPQGLNTEAFF. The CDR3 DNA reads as TGTGCCAGCAGCCCCCAGGGGTTGAACACTGAAGCTTTCTTT.